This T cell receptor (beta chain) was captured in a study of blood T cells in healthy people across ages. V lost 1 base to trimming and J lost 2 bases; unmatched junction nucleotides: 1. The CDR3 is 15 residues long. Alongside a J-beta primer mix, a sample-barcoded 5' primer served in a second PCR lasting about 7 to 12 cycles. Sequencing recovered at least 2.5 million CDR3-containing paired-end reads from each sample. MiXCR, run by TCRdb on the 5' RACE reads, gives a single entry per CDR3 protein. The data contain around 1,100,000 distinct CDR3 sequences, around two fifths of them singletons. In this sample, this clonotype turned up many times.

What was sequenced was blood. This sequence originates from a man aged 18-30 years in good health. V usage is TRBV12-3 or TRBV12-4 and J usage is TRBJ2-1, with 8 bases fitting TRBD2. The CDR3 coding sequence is TGTGCCAGCAGTTTAGTCGGGGGGGCCTACAATGAGCAGTTCTTC. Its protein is CASSLVGGAYNEQFF.